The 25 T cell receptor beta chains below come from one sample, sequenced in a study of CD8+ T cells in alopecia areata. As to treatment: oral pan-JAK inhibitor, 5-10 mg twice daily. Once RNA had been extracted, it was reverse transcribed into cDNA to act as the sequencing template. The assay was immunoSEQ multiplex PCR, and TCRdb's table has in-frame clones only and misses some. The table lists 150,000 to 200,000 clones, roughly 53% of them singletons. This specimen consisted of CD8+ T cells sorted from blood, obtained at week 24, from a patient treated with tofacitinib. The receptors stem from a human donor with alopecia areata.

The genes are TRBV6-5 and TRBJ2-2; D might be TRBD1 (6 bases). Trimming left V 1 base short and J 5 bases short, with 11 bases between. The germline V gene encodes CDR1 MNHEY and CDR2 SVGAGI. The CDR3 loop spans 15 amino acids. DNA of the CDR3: TGTGCCAGCAGTTACTGGGCAGGGGTTACCGGGGAGCTGTTTTTT. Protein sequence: CASSYWAGVTGELFF.

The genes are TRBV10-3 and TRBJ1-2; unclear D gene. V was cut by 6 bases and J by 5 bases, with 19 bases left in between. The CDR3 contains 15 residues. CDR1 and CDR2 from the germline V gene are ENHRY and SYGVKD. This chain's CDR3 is CAIRGLFQSAYGYTF. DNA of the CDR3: TGTGCCATCAGGGGGTTGTTCCAGTCCGCATATGGCTACACCTTC.

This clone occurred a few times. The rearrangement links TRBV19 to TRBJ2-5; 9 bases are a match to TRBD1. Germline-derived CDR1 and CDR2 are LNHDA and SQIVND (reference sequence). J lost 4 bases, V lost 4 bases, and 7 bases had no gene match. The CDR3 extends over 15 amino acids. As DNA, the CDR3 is TGTGCCAGTAGTACCCGGGACAGGGTAGGAGAGACCCAGTACTTC. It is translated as CASSTRDRVGETQYF.

CDR3 amino acids: CASSQKTGRTEAFF. DNA for the CDR3: TGTGCCAGCAGCCAAAAGACAGGAAGAACTGAAGCTTTCTTT. The chain couples TRBV4-2 to TRBJ1-1, with D possibly matching TRBD1 (6 bases). V dropped 2 bases and J dropped 5 bases, with 12 bases sitting between them. Germline-derived CDR1 and CDR2 are LGHNA and YNFKEQ. The CDR3 runs to 14 residues.

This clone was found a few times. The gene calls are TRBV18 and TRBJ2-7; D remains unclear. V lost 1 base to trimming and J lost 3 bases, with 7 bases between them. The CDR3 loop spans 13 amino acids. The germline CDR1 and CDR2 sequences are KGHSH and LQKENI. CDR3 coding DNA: TGTGCCAGCTCACCACTGGCACTCTACGAGCAGTACTTC. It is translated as CASSPLALYEQYF.

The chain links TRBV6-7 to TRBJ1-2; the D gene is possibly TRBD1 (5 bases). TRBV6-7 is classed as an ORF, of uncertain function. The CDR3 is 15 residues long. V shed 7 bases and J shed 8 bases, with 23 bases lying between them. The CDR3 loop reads CASKAGSPLEWGYTF. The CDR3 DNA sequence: TGTGCCAGCAAGGCAGGGAGTCCCCTCGAATGGGGCTACACCTTC.

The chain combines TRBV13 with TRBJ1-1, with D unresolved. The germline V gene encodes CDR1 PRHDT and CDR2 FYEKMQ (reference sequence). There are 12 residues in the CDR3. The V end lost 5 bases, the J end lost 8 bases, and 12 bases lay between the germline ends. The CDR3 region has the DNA TGTGCCAGCAGCCGCGGCCAGACCGAAGCTTTCTTT. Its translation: CASSRGQTEAFF.

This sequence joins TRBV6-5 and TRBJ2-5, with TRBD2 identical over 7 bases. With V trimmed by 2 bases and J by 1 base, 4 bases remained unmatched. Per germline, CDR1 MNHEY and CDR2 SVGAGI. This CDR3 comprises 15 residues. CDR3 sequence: CASSYRQRGQETQYF. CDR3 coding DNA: TGTGCCAGCAGTTACCGGCAGCGGGGCCAAGAGACCCAGTACTTC.

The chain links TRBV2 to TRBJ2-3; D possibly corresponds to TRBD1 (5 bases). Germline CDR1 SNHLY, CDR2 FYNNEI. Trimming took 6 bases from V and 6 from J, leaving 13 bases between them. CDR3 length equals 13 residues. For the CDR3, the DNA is TGTGCCAGCAGCGCAGGGCCCGCCGATACGCAGTATTTT. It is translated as CASSAGPADTQYF.

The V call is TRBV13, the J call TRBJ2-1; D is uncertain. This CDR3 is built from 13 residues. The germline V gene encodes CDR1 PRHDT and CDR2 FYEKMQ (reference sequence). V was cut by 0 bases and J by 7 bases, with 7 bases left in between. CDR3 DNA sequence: TGTGCCAGCAGCTTAGGCCGATCTAATGAGCAGTTCTTC. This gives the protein CASSLGRSNEQFF.

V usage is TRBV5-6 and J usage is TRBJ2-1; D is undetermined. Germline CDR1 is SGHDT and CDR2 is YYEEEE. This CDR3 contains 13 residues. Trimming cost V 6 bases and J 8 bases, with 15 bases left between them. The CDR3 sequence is CASNPNPLDEQFF. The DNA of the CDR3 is TGTGCCAGCAACCCCAATCCTTTGGATGAGCAGTTCTTC.

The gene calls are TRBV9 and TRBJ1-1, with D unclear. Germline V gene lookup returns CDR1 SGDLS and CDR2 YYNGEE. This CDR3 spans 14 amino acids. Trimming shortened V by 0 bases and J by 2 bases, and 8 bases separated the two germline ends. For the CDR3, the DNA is TGTGCCAGCAGCGTAGTGGGAATAAACACTGAAGCTTTCTTT. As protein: CASSVVGINTEAFF.

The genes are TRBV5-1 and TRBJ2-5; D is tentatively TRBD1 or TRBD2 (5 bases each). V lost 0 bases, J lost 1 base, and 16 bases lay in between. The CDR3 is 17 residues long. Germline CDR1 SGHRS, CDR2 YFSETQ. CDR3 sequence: CASSLVVSGTAQETQYF. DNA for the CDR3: TGCGCCAGCAGCTTGGTGGTTTCGGGGACGGCCCAAGAGACCCAGTACTTC.

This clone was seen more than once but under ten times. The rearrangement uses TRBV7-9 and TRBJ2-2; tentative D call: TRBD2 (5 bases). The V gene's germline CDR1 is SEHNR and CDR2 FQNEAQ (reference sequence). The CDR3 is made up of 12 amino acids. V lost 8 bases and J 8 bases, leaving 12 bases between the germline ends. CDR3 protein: CASGGWMGELFF. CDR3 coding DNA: TGTGCCAGCGGAGGATGGATGGGGGAGCTGTTTTTT.

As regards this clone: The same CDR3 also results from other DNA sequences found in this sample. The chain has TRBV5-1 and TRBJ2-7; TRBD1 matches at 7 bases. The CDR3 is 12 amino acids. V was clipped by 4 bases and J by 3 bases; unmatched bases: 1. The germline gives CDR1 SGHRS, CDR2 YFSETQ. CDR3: CASSGDSYEQYF. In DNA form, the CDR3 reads TGCGCCAGCAGCGGGGACAGCTACGAGCAGTACTTC.

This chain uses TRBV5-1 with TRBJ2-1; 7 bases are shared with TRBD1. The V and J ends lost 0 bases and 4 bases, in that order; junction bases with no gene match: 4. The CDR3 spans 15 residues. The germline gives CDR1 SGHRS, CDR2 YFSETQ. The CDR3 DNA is TGCGCCAGCAGCTTGGGAGACAGGGCATACAATGAGCAGTTCTTC. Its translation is CASSLGDRAYNEQFF. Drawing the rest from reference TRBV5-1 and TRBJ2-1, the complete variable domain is KAGVTQTPRYLIKTRGQQVTLSCSPISGHRSVSWYQQTPGQGLQFLFEYFSETQRNKGNFPGRFSGRQFSNSRSEMNVSTLELGDSALYLCASSLGDRAYNEQFFGPGTRLTVL.

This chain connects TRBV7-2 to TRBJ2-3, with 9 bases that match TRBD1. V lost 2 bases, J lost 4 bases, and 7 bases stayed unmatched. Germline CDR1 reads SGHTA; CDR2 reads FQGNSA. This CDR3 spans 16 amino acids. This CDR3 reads CASSLRGQGRADTQYF. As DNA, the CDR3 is TGTGCCAGCAGCTTACGAGGACAGGGGAGGGCAGATACGCAGTATTTT.

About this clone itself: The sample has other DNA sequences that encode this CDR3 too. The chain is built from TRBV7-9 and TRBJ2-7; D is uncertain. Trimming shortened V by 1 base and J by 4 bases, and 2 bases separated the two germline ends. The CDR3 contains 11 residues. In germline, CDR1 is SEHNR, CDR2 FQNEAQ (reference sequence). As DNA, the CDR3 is TGTGCCAGCAGCTTAGATTACGAGCAGTACTTC. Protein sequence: CASSLDYEQYF.

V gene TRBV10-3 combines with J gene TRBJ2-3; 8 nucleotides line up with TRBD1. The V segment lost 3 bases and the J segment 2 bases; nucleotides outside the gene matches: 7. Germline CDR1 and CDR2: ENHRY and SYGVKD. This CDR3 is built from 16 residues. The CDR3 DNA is TGTGCCATCAGTGAACCGGACAGGGCCTACACAGATACGCAGTATTTT. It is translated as CAISEPDRAYTDTQYF.

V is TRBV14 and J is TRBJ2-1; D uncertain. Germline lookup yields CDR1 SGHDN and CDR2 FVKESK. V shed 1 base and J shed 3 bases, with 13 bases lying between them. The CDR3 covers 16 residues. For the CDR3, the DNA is TGTGCCAGCAGCCAAGGGTGGCTAGTCAGCTACAATGAGCAGTTCTTC. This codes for CASSQGWLVSYNEQFF. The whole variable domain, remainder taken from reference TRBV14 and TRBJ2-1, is EAGVTQFPSHSVIEKGQTVTLRCDPISGHDNLYWYRRVMGKEIKFLLHFVKESKQDESGMPNNRFLAERTGGTYSTLKVQPAELEDSGVYFCASSQGWLVSYNEQFFGPGTRLTVL.

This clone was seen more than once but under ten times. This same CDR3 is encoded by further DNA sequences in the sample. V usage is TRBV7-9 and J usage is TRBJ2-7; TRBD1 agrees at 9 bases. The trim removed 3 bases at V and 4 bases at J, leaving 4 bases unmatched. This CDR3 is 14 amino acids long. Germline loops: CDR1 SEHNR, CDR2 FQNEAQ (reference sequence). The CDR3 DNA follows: TGTGCCAGCAGCTTCCCGGGACAGGGATACGAGCAGTACTTC. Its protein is CASSFPGQGYEQYF.

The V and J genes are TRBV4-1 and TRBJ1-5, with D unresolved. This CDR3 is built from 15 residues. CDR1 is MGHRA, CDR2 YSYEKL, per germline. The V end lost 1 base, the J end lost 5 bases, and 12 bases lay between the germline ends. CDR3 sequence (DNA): TGCGCCAGCAGCCAAGTGGGTTCGGGAGATCAGCCCCAGCATTTT. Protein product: CASSQVGSGDQPQHF.

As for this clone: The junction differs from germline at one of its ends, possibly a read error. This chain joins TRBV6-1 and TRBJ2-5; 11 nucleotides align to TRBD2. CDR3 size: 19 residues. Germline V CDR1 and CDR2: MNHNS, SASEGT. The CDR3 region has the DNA TGTGCCAGCAGTGAGGGATTCCAATTACTAGCGGGGGACCAGGAGACCCAGTACTTC. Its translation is CASSEGFQLLAGDQETQYF.

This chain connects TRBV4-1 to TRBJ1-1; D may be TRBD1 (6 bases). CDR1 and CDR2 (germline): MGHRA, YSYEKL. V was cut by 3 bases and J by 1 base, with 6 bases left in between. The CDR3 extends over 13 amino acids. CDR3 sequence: CASSQGQNTEAFF. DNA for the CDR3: TGCGCCAGCAGCCAGGGACAGAACACTGAAGCTTTCTTT.

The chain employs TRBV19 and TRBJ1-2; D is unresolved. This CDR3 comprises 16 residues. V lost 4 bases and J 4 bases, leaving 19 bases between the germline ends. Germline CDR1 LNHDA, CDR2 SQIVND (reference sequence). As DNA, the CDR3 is TGTGCCAGTAGTAATATGGTCCAGGACGGCTTCTATGGCTACACCTTC. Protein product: CASSNMVQDGFYGYTF. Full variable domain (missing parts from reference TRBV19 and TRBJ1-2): DGGITQSPKYLFRKEGQNVTLSCEQNLNHDAMYWYRQDPGQGLRLIYYSQIVNDFQKGDIAEGYSVSREKKESFPLTVTSAQKNPTAFYLCASSNMVQDGFYGYTFGSGTRLTVV.